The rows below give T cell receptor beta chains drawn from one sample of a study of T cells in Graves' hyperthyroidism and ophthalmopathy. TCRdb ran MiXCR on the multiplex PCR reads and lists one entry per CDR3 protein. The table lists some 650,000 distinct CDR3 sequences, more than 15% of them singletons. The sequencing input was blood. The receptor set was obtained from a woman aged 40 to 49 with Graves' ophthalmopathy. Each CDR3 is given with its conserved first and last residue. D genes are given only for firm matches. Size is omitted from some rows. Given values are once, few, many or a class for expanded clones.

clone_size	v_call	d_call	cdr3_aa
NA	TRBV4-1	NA	CASSQGRLRANTGELFF
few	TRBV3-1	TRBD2	CASSRDRDYTDTQYF
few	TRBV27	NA	CASSFERKTPHNEQFF
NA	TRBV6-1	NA	CASSQNRDHTEAFF
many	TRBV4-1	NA	CASSQGASADSNTEAFF
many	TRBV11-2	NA	CASSSPSGVEQYF
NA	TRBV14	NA	CASSQGAITYNEQFF
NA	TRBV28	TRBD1	CASRGQGRWNQPQHF
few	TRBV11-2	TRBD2	CASSLGLVGTSGGRETQYF
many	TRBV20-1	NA	CSARLGFEQYF
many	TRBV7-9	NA	CASSPTGSLGAFF
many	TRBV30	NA	CAALRTDFNEQYF
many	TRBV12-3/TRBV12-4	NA	CASSLHRDMNTEAFF
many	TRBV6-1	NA	CASSDLGEPPYEQYF
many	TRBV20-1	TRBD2	CSARLSGETDTQYF
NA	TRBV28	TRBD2	CASSWTSKTQYF
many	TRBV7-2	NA	CASTLLSAATDTQYF
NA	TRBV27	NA	CASRRRGTPVSYNEQFF
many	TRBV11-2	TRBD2	CASSPIAGVETQYF
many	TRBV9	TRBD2	CASSVGTSGTQREQYF
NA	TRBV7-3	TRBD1	CASSLLPPGQGAAGELFF
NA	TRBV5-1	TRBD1	CASSEGAYTDTQYF
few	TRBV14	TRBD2	CASSQDRGLAAYNEQFF
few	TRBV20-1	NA	CSARDLRNAFF
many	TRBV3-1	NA	CASSSDPLGTYGYTF
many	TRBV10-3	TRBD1	CAISGEGAGLFYEQYF
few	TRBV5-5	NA	CASSPGVTGRGGYTF
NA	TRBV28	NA	CASSLSQRFFSGANVLTF
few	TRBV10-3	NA	CAISETWAYGYTF
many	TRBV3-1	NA	CASRLRVEETQYF
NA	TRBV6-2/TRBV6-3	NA	CASSYSGPVTDTQYF
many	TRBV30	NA	CAWSVQLGYTEAFF
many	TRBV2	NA	CASSEYYRGEVGTDTQYF
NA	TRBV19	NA	CASSTRDTQYF
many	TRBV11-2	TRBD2	CASSRSRGGVELFF
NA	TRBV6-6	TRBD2	CANSYSSAGRGGDTQYF
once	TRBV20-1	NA	CSALDNEQFF
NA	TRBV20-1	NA	CSARGGSPYNEQFF
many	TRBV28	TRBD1	CASSLGTGGARAQYF
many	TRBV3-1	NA	CASSEYGGATNEKLFF
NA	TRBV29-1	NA	CSVGAGAYEQYF
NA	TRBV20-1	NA	CSATHPSKPSGTQYF
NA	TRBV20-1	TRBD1	CSATYLGQRKSEAFF
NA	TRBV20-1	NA	CSARLRGNPYGYTF
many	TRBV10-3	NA	CAIRDGNYGYTF